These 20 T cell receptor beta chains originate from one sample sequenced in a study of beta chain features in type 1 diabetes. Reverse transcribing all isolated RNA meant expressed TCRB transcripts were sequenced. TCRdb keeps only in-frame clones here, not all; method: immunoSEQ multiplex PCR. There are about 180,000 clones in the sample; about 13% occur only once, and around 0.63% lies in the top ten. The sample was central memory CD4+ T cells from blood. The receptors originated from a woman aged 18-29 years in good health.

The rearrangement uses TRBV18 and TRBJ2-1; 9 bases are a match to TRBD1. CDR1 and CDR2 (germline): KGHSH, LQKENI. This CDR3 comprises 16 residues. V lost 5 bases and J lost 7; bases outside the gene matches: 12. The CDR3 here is CASSGLQQGAENEQFF. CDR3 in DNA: TGTGCCAGCTCAGGTTTACAACAGGGGGCAGAGAATGAGCAGTTCTTC.

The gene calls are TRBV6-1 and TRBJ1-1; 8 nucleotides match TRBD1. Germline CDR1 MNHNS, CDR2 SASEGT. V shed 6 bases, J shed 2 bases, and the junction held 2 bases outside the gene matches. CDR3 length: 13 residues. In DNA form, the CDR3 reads TGTGCCAGCAGGGGGACAGGCAACACTGAAGCTTTCTTT. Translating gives CASRGTGNTEAFF.

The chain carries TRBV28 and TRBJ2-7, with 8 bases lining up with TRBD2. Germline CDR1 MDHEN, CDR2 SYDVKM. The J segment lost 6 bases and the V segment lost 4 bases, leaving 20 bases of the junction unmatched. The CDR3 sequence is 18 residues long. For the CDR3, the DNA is TGTGCCAGCAGTTCCCCGGGAGGGAGCGGGAGTTATCATGGCGAGCAGTACTTC. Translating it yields CASSSPGGSGSYHGEQYF.

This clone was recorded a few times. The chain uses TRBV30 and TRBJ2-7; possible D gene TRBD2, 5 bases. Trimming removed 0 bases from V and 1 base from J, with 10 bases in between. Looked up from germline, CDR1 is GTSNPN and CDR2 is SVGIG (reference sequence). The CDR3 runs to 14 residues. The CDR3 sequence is CAWSVSGISYEQYF. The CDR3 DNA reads TGTGCCTGGAGTGTATCGGGAATATCCTACGAGCAGTACTTC. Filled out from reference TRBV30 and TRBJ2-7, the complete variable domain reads SQTIHQWPATLVQPVGSPLSLECTVEGTSNPNLYWYRQAAGRGLQLLFYSVGIGQISSEVPQNLSASRPQDRQFILSSKKLLLSDSGFYLCAWSVSGISYEQYFGPGTRLTVT.

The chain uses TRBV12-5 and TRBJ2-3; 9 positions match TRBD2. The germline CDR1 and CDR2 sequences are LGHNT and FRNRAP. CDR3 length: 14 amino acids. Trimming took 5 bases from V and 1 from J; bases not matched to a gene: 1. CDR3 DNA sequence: TGTGCTAGTGGTAGGACTAGCGGCACAGATACGCAGTATTTT. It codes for CASGRTSGTDTQYF.

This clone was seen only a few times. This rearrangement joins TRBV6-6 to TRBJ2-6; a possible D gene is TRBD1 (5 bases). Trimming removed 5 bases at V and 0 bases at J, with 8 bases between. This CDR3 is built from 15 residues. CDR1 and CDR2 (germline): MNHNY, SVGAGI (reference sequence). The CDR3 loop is CASSPTGSGANVLTF. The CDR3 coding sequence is TGTGCCAGCAGTCCAACAGGCTCTGGGGCCAACGTCCTGACTTTC.

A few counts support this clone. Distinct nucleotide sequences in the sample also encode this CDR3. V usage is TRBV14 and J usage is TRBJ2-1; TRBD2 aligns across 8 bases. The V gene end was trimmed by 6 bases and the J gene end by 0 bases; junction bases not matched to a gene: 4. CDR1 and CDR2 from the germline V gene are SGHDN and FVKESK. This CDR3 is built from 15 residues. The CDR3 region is CASSLTSGSYNEQFF. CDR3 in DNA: TGTGCCAGCAGTTTAACTAGCGGCTCCTACAATGAGCAGTTCTTC.

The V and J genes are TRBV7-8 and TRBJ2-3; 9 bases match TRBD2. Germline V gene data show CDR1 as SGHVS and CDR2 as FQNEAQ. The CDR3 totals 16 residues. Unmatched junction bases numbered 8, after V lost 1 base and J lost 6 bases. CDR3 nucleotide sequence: TGTGCCAGCAGCTTAGTAGGTGGGACTAGCATCGATACGCAGTATTTT. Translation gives CASSLVGGTSIDTQYF.

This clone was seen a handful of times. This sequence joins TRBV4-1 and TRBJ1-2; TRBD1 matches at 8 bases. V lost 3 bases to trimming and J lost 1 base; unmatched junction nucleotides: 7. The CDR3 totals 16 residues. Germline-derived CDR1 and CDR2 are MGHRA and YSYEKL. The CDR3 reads CASSHQSTGVNYGYTF. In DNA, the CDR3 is TGCGCCAGCAGCCACCAATCGACAGGGGTTAACTATGGCTACACCTTC.

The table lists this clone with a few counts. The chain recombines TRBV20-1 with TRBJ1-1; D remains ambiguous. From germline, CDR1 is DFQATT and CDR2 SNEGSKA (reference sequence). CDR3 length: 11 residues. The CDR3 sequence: CRADSTGEAFF. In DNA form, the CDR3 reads TGCAGGGCTGACTCCACGGGTGAAGCTTTCTTT.

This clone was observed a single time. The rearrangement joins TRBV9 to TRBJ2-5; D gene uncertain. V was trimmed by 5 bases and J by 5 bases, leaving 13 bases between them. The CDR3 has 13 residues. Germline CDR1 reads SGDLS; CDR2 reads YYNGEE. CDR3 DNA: TGTGCCAGCAGTCTTTCCCCGGAGGAGACCCAGTACTTC. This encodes CASSLSPEETQYF. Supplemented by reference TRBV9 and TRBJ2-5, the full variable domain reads DSGVTQTPKHLITATGQRVTLRCSPRSGDLSVYWYQQSLDQGLQFLIQYYNGEERAKGNILERFSAQQFPDLHSELNLSSLELGDSALYFCASSLSPEETQYFGPGTRLLVL.

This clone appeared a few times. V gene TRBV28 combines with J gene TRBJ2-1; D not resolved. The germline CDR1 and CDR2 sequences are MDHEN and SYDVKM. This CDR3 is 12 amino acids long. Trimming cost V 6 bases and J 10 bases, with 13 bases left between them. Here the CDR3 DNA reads TGTGCCAGCAGACCTACTCCCAGGGAGCAGTTCTTC. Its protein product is CASRPTPREQFF.

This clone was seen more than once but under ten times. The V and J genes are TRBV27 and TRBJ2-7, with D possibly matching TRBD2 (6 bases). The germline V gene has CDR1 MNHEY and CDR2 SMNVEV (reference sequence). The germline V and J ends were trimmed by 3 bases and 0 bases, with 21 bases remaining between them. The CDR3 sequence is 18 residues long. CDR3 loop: CASSFTLVGGSYSYEQYF. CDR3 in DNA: TGTGCCAGCAGTTTTACGCTCGTTGGGGGGTCCTACTCCTACGAGCAGTACTTC.

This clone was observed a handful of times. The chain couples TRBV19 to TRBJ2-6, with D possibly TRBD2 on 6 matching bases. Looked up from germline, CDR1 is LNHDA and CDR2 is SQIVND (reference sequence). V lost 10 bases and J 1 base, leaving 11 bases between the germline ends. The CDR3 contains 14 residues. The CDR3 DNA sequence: TGTGCCACCCGAAGCGGGTCTGGGGCCAACGTCCTGACTTTC. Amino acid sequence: CATRSGSGANVLTF. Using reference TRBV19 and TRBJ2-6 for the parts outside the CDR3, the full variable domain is DGGITQSPKYLFRKEGQNVTLSCEQNLNHDAMYWYRQDPGQGLRLIYYSQIVNDFQKGDIAEGYSVSREKKESFPLTVTSAQKNPTAFYLCATRSGSGANVLTFGAGSRLTVL.

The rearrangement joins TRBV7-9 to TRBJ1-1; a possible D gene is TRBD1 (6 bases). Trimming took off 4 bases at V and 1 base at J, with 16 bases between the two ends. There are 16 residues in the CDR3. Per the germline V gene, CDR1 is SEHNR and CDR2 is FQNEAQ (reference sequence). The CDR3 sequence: CASSSRGGARNTEAFF. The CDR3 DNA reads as TGTGCCAGCAGCTCCAGGGGTGGAGCGCGGAACACTGAAGCTTTCTTT.

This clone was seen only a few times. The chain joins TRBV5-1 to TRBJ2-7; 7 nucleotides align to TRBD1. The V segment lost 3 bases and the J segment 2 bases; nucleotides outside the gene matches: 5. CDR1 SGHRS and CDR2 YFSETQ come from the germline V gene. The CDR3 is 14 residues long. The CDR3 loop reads CASSSGQPTYEQYF. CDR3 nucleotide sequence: TGCGCCAGCAGCTCGGGACAGCCTACCTACGAGCAGTACTTC.

For the CDR3, the DNA is TGTGCCAGCAGCTTCTCCAGGTCCTATGGCTACACCTTC. This gives the protein CASSFSRSYGYTF. V is TRBV7-9 and J is TRBJ1-2; D ambiguous. The CDR3 extends over 13 amino acids. Germline CDR1 and CDR2: SEHNR and FQNEAQ (reference sequence). V was shortened by 3 bases and J by 4 bases, with 9 bases between the two germline ends.

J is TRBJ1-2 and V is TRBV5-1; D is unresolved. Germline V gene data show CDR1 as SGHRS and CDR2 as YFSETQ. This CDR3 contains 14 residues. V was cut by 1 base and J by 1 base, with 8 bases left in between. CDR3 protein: CASSLSTVNYGYTF. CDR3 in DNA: TGCGCCAGCAGCTTGTCAACAGTTAACTATGGCTACACCTTC.

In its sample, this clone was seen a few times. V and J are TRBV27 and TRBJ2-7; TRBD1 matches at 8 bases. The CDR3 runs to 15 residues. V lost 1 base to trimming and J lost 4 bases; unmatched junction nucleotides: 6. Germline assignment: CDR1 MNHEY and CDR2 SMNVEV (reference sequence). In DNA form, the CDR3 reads TGTGCCAGCAGTTTATTGGGACAGGCTGCTTACGAGCAGTACTTC. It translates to CASSLLGQAAYEQYF.

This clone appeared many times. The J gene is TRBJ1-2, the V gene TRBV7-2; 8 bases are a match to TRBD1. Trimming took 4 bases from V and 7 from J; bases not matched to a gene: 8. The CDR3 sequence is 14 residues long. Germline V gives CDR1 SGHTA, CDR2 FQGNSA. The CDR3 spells CASSSGQGARGYTF. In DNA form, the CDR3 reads TGTGCCAGCAGCTCCGGACAGGGAGCGCGTGGCTACACCTTC.